The clone carrying this T cell receptor beta chain showed up just a few times. Its specificity is unknown. Together with a sample-barcoded 5' primer, a J-beta primer mix was included in a second PCR lasting about 6 to 12 cycles. Each of the samples gave a minimum of 2.5 million paired-end reads that contained CDR3. TCRdb independently ran MiXCR on the 5' RACE reads; one entry per CDR3 protein. The table includes more than 1.4 million distinct CDR3 sequences, around 42% detected once. The data belong to a study of blood T cells in healthy people across ages. Trimming took off 10 bases at V and 12 bases at J, with 21 bases between the two ends. The length of the CDR3 is 13 residues. Germline CDR1 and CDR2: ENHRY and SYGVKD. No fewer than 7 million PBMCs went into each sample. Total RNA was isolated from each sample in quantities of at least 5 micrograms. Study outcomes and limitations: Percentage of naive T cells showed a strong correlation with TCR beta diversity.

The sample consisted of blood. The TCR comes from a young woman in good health. This sequence joins TRBV10-3 and TRBJ1-4; perhaps TRBD1 as D (5 bases). This CDR3 reads CATLSGQSQQLFF. The CDR3 bases are TGTGCCACACTCTCGGGGCAGTCGCAGCAACTGTTTTTT.